Following are 10 T cell receptor beta chains from one sample sequenced in a study of control samples from healthy donors and cancer patients. TCRdb keeps only in-frame clones here, not all; method: immunoSEQ multiplex PCR. Among roughly 79,000 clones listed, about four fifths were seen once. Sequenced sample: blood. These receptors came from a man aged 45-65 years in good health.

This chain uses TRBV14 with TRBJ2-1, with 8 nucleotides matching TRBD2. Germline-derived CDR1 and CDR2 are SGHDN and FVKESK. This CDR3 spans 16 amino acids. With 3 bases clipped from V and 6 bases from J, the junction kept 10 bases outside the gene matches. CDR3 residues: CASSQPTSGSTNEQFF. The CDR3, as DNA: TGTGCCAGCAGCCAGCCCACTAGCGGCAGCACCAATGAGCAGTTCTTC.

The chain carries TRBV6-2 or TRBV6-3 and TRBJ2-2, with 11 bases aligning to TRBD2. V was pared by 2 bases and J by 3 bases, with 5 bases of the junction left unmatched. CDR1 and CDR2 from the germline V gene are MNHEY and SVGEGT. This CDR3 is 17 amino acids long. The CDR3: CASSYLSGRADTGELFF. The CDR3 DNA sequence: TGTGCCAGCAGTTACCTTAGCGGGAGGGCCGACACCGGGGAGCTGTTTTTT.

As concerns this clone: One end of the junction is discordant with germline, which a read error may explain. The chain couples TRBV29-1 to TRBJ2-4; D tentatively fits TRBD1 or TRBD2 (5 bases each). The length of the CDR3 is 15 residues. Germline V CDR1 and CDR2: SQVTM, ANQGSEA. CDR3 protein: CSAETGTPWENIQYF. The CDR3 nucleotides are TGCAGCGCTGAAACCGGGACCCCCTGGGAAAACATTCAGTACTTC.

The chain couples TRBV5-1 to TRBJ1-4, with a tentative D call TRBD1 (6 bases). This CDR3 has 15 residues. The ends were cut back, 0 bases at V and 6 bases at J, with 12 bases in the middle. Germline values: CDR1 SGHRS, CDR2 YFSETQ. The chain's CDR3 is CASSLEGGAYEKLFF. In nucleotides, the CDR3 is TGCGCCAGCAGCTTGGAGGGGGGCGCATATGAAAAACTGTTTTTT.

The sample holds one count of this clone. V is TRBV19 and J is TRBJ1-4, with 11 bases matching TRBD1. Unmatched junction bases numbered 10, after V lost 2 bases and J lost 8 bases. CDR1 is LNHDA and CDR2 is SQIVND in the germline V gene (reference sequence). The CDR3 runs to 17 residues. CDR3 region: CASSIRDRGAADEKLFF. For the CDR3, the DNA is TGTGCCAGTAGTATACGGGACAGGGGGGCCGCGGACGAAAAACTGTTTTTT.

The V gene is TRBV19, the J gene TRBJ2-7; 8 nucleotides align to TRBD1. CDR1 LNHDA and CDR2 SQIVND come from the germline V gene (reference sequence). The V segment lost 2 bases and the J segment 4 bases; nucleotides outside the gene matches: 1. This CDR3 region has 13 residues. The DNA for the CDR3 is TGTGCCAGTAGTATACAGGGGGCTTACGAGCAGTACTTC. Protein: CASSIQGAYEQYF.

CDR3 in amino acids: CASGLELADYGYTF. CDR3 sequence (DNA): TGTGCTAGTGGTTTGGAGTTGGCCGACTATGGCTACACCTTC. The V and J genes are TRBV12-5 and TRBJ1-2; D is unclear. The length of the CDR3 is 14 residues. Between the trimmed V and J ends, which lost 1 base and 3 bases, there was a span of 9 bases. CDR1 and CDR2 (germline): LGHNT, FRNRAP.

The rearrangement joins TRBV3-1 (or the pseudogene TRBV3-2) to TRBJ1-2, with D perhaps matching TRBD1 (5 bases). Trimming took 6 bases from V and 3 from J, leaving 14 bases between them. The CDR3 has 14 amino acids. Germline V lookup: CDR1 LGHDT, CDR2 YNNKEL (reference sequence). The CDR3 nucleotides are TGTGCCAGCAGTCTGGGGGAAGTTCACTATGGCTACACCTTC. Amino acid sequence: CASSLGEVHYGYTF.

This clone was seen a single time. This chain joins TRBV27 and TRBJ2-7; D ambiguous. The CDR3 loop spans 13 amino acids. V lost 4 bases to trimming and J lost 7 bases, with 14 bases between them. CDR1 and CDR2 from the germline V gene are MNHEY and SMNVEV (reference sequence). This chain's CDR3 is CASSSLSNLEQYF. For the CDR3, the DNA is TGTGCCAGCAGTTCCCTCTCGAATCTGGAGCAGTACTTC.

The rearrangement uses TRBV19 and TRBJ1-5; tentatively, D is TRBD1 (5 bases). The CDR3 length is 14 residues. Germline CDR1 LNHDA, CDR2 SQIVND (reference sequence). Trimming removed 7 bases at V and 4 bases at J, with 14 bases between. CDR3 DNA sequence: TGTGCCAGTACCTTAGACAGATCTAATCAGCCCCAGCATTTT. Translation gives CASTLDRSNQPQHF.